The present TCR beta chain was sequenced within a study of T-cell reconstitution after alpha-beta-depleted transplantation in children. Findings and caveats of the study: Roughly two months post-transplant, alpha-beta T cells reportedly originated from several hundred graft clones that had expanded. The main origin of T-cell counts and diversity one year after transplant was newly produced T cells.

Germline V CDR1 and CDR2: SGHRS, YFSETQ. The CDR3 spans 13 residues. Trimming removed 5 bases from V and 3 bases from J, with 12 bases in between. The TCRbeta library was prepared with unique molecular identifiers. TCRdb redid the calling of the PCR reads with MiXCR, one entry per CDR3 protein. The sample holds about 3,800 distinct CDR3 sequences, 9.1% seen once. This clonotype was detected ten times or more. The target antigen is unknown. This receptor was taken from a male patient aged 2 to 9 who had a stem cell transplant for acute lymphoblastic leukemia, so the T cells may come from the graft donor. The sequenced sample was PBMCs, mostly from graft donor cells, obtained 180 days after TCRalphabeta/CD19-depleted stem cell transplant. The chain combines TRBV5-1 with TRBJ2-7, with D uncertain. CDR3 sequence (DNA): TGCGCCAGCAGACCGACTGACAACTACGAGCAGTACTTC. Translated, it gives CASRPTDNYEQYF.